This T cell receptor (beta chain) is drawn from a study of blood T cell repertoires in COVID-19. Study overall: The United States, Italy and Spain supplied acute and convalescent COVID-19 samples. T cells, B-cell-depleted T cells, or PBMCs provided the cDNA or gDNA that served as material.

Original handling: Amplification of reference gene primers provided the estimated nucleated cell counts. The table came from immunoSEQ multiplex PCR; TCRdb's copy has only in-frame clones and leaves some out. Clonal size and the V and J genes are those of that table, whereas D and trimming came from the DNA. The sample has about 97,000 clones; 70% to 90% are singletons. Germline CDR1 and CDR2: SGHAT and FQNNGV. CDR3 length equals 16 residues. V dropped 8 bases and J dropped 5; count of bases not matched to a gene: 15. This receptor was identified in a human donor in a cohort sampled during active COVID-19. Sequencing used peripheral blood. The V call is TRBV11-2, the J call TRBJ2-5, with 9 bases identical to TRBD1. CDR3 coding DNA: TGTGCCAGCGCACTTGGCGGGACAGGGTATCAGGAGACCCAGTACTTC. Amino acids: CASALGGTGYQETQYF.